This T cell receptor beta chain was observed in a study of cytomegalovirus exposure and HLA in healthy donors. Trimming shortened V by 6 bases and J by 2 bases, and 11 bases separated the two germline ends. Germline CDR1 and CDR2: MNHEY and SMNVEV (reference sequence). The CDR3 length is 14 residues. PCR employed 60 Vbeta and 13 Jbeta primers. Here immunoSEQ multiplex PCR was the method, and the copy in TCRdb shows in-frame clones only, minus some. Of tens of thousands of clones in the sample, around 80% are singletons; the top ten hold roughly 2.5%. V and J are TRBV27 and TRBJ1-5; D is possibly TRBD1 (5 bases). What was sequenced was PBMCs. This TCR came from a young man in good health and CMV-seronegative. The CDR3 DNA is TGTGCCAGCAGGGTCCAAGGGGGCAATCAGCCCCAGCATTTT. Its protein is CASRVQGGNQPQHF.